The rows below give T cell receptor beta chains drawn from one sample of a study of CD8 T cells in Susac syndrome. TCRdb passed the immunoSEQ multiplex PCR reads through MiXCR, listing each CDR3 protein once. The sample lists over 200,000 distinct CDR3 sequences, about 95% occurring once. Sequences were obtained from CD4+ T cells from PBMCs. Receptors originate from a human donor with multiple sclerosis. The CDR3 runs from the conserved cysteine through the conserved F or W. D genes are given only for firm matches. Where a row states a size, it is once, few, many or the class of an expanded clone; other rows omit it.

CSARLGGNWEWQPQHF,TGCAGTGCTAGACTGGGCGGTAACTGGGAGTGGCAGCCCCAGCATTTT,.,.,TRBJ1-5,TRBV20-1
CSARGLGRGAITDTQYF,TGCAGTGCTAGAGGTTTGGGCCGGGGGGCCATTACAGATACGCAGTATTTT,.,.,TRBJ2-3,TRBV20-1
CASKVRLSYEQYF,TGTGCCAGCAAGGTCAGATTAAGCTACGAGCAGTACTTC,.,.,TRBJ2-7,TRBV21-1
CASRDREDGYTF,TGTGCCAGCAGGGACAGGGAAGATGGCTACACCTTC,TRBD1,.,TRBJ1-2,TRBV12-3/TRBV12-4
CASSQSAGGNTIYF,TGTGCCAGCAGCCAATCGGCGGGTGGAAACACCATATATTTT,.,.,TRBJ1-3,TRBV3-1
CSARGPAGGYGYEQYF,TGCAGTGCTAGAGGCCCCGCAGGGGGCTATGGCTACGAGCAGTACTTC,TRBD1,.,TRBJ2-7,TRBV20-1
CSVAQGLDTEAFF,TGCAGCGTCGCACAGGGACTCGACACTGAAGCTTTCTTT,.,.,TRBJ1-1,TRBV29-1
CATSRDPGGGRETQYF,TGTGCCACCAGCAGAGATCCAGGCGGAGGGCGAGAGACCCAGTACTTC,.,.,TRBJ2-5,TRBV15
CASSLGQAGYSPLHF,TGTGCCAGCAGCCTCGGACAGGCGGGGTACTCACCCCTCCACTTT,TRBD1,.,TRBJ1-6,TRBV3-1
CSVEIGGADTQYF,TGCAGCGTTGAGATCGGGGGGGCAGATACGCAGTATTTT,TRBD2,.,TRBJ2-3,TRBV29-1
CATSLTGGDTQYF,TGTGCCACCAGCCTAACCGGTGGGGATACGCAGTATTTT,.,once,TRBJ2-3,TRBV15
CASSLAVGEQYF,TGTGCCAGCAGCTTAGCGGTCGGGGAGCAGTACTTC,.,.,TRBJ2-7,TRBV7-2
CASSLRQWDGYTF,TGTGCCAGCAGTTTACGACAGTGGGATGGCTACACCTTC,.,.,TRBJ1-2,TRBV27
CAWLDRGLGGEQFF,TGTGCCTGGCTGGACAGGGGTTTGGGGGGCGAGCAGTTCTTC,TRBD1,.,TRBJ2-1,TRBV30
CASSELDQTDYGYTF,TGTGCCAGCAGTGAATTGGACCAAACGGATTATGGCTACACCTTC,.,.,TRBJ1-2,TRBV25-1
CASQPNYGYTF,TGTGCCAGCCAGCCAAACTATGGCTACACCTTC,.,.,TRBJ1-2,TRBV2
CASSFNGRGGYGYTF,TGTGCCAGCAGTTTTAATGGCAGGGGAGGCTATGGCTACACCTTC,.,.,TRBJ1-2,TRBV27
CASNLPGRYGRVDGYTF,TGTGCCAGCAACCTACCGGGCCGCTACGGAAGAGTAGACGGCTACACCTTC,.,.,TRBJ1-2,TRBV6-2/TRBV6-3
CAWSVRAGGGGYTF,TGTGCCTGGAGTGTTCGGGCAGGAGGAGGTGGCTACACCTTC,.,.,TRBJ1-2,TRBV30
CASSPRGQLNTEAFF,TGTGCCAGCAGCCCACGAGGACAGTTGAACACTGAAGCTTTCTTT,.,.,TRBJ1-1,TRBV9
CSVAPGGGNTEAFF,TGCAGCGTTGCCCCAGGGGGAGGCAACACTGAAGCTTTCTTT,TRBD1,.,TRBJ1-1,TRBV29-1
CSANRDTQTDTQYF,TGCAGTGCTAACCGGGACACCCAAACAGATACGCAGTATTTT,.,.,TRBJ2-3,TRBV20-1
CASSQPPAGPTGELFF,TGTGCCAGCAGTCAGCCTCCAGCGGGGCCCACCGGGGAGCTGTTTTTT,TRBD2,.,TRBJ2-2,TRBV11-2
CASSLAADTGELFF,TGTGCCAGCAGTTTAGCGGCAGACACCGGGGAGCTGTTTTTT,.,.,TRBJ2-2,TRBV12-3/TRBV12-4
CASSEFGGQETQYF,TGTGCCAGCAGTGAGTTCGGGGGGCAAGAGACCCAGTACTTC,TRBD2,.,TRBJ2-5,TRBV25-1
CAWELGSPLHF,TGTGCCTGGGAGCTAGGGTCACCCCTCCACTTT,.,.,TRBJ1-6,TRBV30
CASSPGGRQETQYF,TGTGCCAGCTCACCTGGAGGCCGGCAAGAGACCCAGTACTTC,.,few,TRBJ2-5,TRBV18
CASSQSGANTEAFF,TGTGCCAGCAGCCAGTCAGGGGCCAACACTGAAGCTTTCTTT,.,.,TRBJ1-1,TRBV3-1
CASSSHGETQYF,TGCGCCAGCAGCTCGCACGGAGAGACCCAGTACTTC,.,.,TRBJ2-5,TRBV5-1
CAWRPGPNTDTQYF,TGTGCCTGGAGACCGGGTCCCAACACAGATACGCAGTATTTT,.,.,TRBJ2-3,TRBV30
CASSQYTSTIEQFF,TGTGCCAGCAGCCAATATACTAGCACCATTGAGCAGTTCTTC,.,once,TRBJ2-1,TRBV3-1